The 21 T cell receptor beta chains in this list originate from one sample, sequenced in a study of blood T cell repertoires in COVID-19. The assay was immunoSEQ multiplex PCR, and TCRdb's table has in-frame clones only and misses some. Of roughly 200,000 clones in the sample, 84% are singletons; the top ten hold 3% to 3.5%. The sample was PBMCs or T cells enriched from blood (not recorded which). All receptors come from a young woman who had been exposed to COVID-19.

This chain connects TRBV3-1 (or the pseudogene TRBV3-2) to TRBJ2-3, with D possibly being TRBD2 (6 bases). Germline CDR1 is LGHDT and CDR2 is YNNKEL (reference sequence). The V and J ends lost 0 bases and 1 base respectively, with 8 bases between them. The CDR3 has 15 amino acids. CDR3 nucleotide sequence: TGTGCCAGCAGCCAAGATCCGGGGGGCACAGATACGCAGTATTTT. Its translation: CASSQDPGGTDTQYF.

This sequence joins TRBV29-1 and TRBJ2-2; no definite D call. The CDR3 extends over 13 amino acids. The V gene's germline CDR1 is SQVTM and CDR2 ANQGSEA. V was cut by 3 bases and J by 4 bases, with 9 bases left in between. This CDR3 is CSVDIGFTGELFF. DNA of the CDR3: TGCAGCGTTGATATCGGGTTCACCGGGGAGCTGTTTTTT.

J is TRBJ2-4 and V is TRBV7-2; D is uncertain. V lost 2 bases, J lost 0 bases, and 8 bases lay in between. The CDR3 contains 15 residues. From germline, CDR1 is SGHTA and CDR2 FQGNSA. The CDR3 region has the DNA TGTGCCAGCAGCTTACAGGATCTAGCCAAAAACATTCAGTACTTC. This gives the protein CASSLQDLAKNIQYF.

The V call is TRBV11-3, the J call TRBJ2-7; D is uncertain. The germline gives CDR1 SGHNT, CDR2 YENEEA. The ends were cut back, 1 base at V and 5 bases at J, with 12 bases in the middle. The CDR3 is 14 amino acids. The CDR3 reads CASSLGLAADEQYF. CDR3 sequence (DNA): TGTGCCAGCAGCTTAGGGTTAGCCGCGGACGAGCAGTACTTC. Drawing the rest from reference TRBV11-3 and TRBJ2-7, the complete variable domain is EAGVVQSPRYKIIEKKQPVAFWCNPISGHNTLYWYLQNLGQGPELLIRYENEEAVDDSQLPKDRFSAERLKGVDSTLKIQPAELGDSAVYLCASSLGLAADEQYFGPGTRLTVT.

The V call is TRBV6-6, the J call TRBJ1-1; D is uncertain. CDR1 and CDR2 from the germline V gene are MNHNY and SVGAGI (reference sequence). The CDR3 length is 13 residues. The V gene lost 5 bases and the J gene lost 6 bases, with 13 bases spanning the gap. This CDR3 reads CASSDKRTAEAFF. The CDR3 DNA sequence: TGTGCCAGCAGTGACAAACGGACTGCTGAAGCTTTCTTT.

The chain employs TRBV5-5 and TRBJ1-6; D ambiguous. The CDR3 consists of 15 residues. Trimming left V 1 base short and J 8 bases short, with 13 bases between. Per germline, CDR1 SGHKS and CDR2 YYEKEE (reference sequence). The CDR3: CASSLLTGGHSPLHF. DNA of the CDR3: TGTGCCAGCAGCTTGTTAACGGGAGGGCATTCACCCCTCCACTTT.

V and J are TRBV9 and TRBJ1-3, with TRBD1 matching 11 bases. The CDR3 runs 16 residues. Germline CDR1 is SGDLS and CDR2 is YYNGEE. The trim removed 3 bases at V and 1 base at J, leaving 3 bases unmatched. The chain's CDR3 is CASSGGTGGSGNTIYF. The DNA for the CDR3 is TGTGCCAGCAGCGGAGGGACAGGGGGTTCTGGAAACACCATATATTTT.

The rearrangement links TRBV9 to TRBJ2-3, with 14 bases lining up with TRBD2. With V trimmed by 4 bases and J by 2 bases, 6 bases remained unmatched. Germline loops: CDR1 SGDLS, CDR2 YYNGEE. This CDR3 is built from 17 residues. This CDR3 is CASSSGLAGGVTDTQYF. In DNA, the CDR3 is TGTGCCAGCAGCTCCGGACTAGCGGGGGGCGTCACAGATACGCAGTATTTT. Using reference TRBV9 and TRBJ2-3 for the parts outside the CDR3, the full variable domain is DSGVTQTPKHLITATGQRVTLRCSPRSGDLSVYWYQQSLDQGLQFLIQYYNGEERAKGNILERFSAQQFPDLHSELNLSSLELGDSALYFCASSSGLAGGVTDTQYFGPGTRLTVL.

The chain has TRBV4-1 and TRBJ2-7, with TRBD1 matching over 10 bases. Germline lookup yields CDR1 MGHRA and CDR2 YSYEKL. The trim removed 3 bases at V and 7 bases at J, leaving 9 bases unmatched. This CDR3 contains 15 residues. The CDR3 spells CASSHAGGTGDEQYF. In DNA, the CDR3 is TGCGCCAGCAGCCACGCCGGCGGGACAGGGGATGAGCAGTACTTC.

This clone appeared a few times. The rearrangement joins TRBV19 to TRBJ1-2; D is perhaps TRBD1 (5 bases). Deletions cut 5 bases from V and 6 bases from J, with 19 bases between. The germline CDR1 and CDR2 sequences are LNHDA and SQIVND (reference sequence). The CDR3 has 15 residues. The CDR3 sequence: CASSAYDSIRNGYTF. The CDR3 DNA follows: TGTGCCAGTAGTGCCTATGACAGTATCCGAAATGGCTACACCTTC.

The chain carries TRBV15 and TRBJ2-7; 11 nucleotides align to TRBD2. Germline V lookup: CDR1 LNHNV, CDR2 YYDKDF (reference sequence). This CDR3 has 15 amino acids. Losses at the gene ends were 3 bases for V and 5 bases for J; bases not matched to a gene: 6. The CDR3 loop is CATSSSSGGADEQYF. DNA for the CDR3: TGTGCCACCAGCAGTAGTAGCGGGGGGGCTGACGAGCAGTACTTC.

Points on this clone: This same CDR3 is encoded by further DNA sequences in the sample. The CDR3, as DNA: TGTGCCAGCAGTTTATCTGGCGATACGCAGTATTTT. Amino acids: CASSLSGDTQYF. The chain combines TRBV27 with TRBJ2-3; D gene uncertain. Looked up from germline, CDR1 is MNHEY and CDR2 is SMNVEV (reference sequence). CDR3 length: 12 amino acids. The germline V and J ends were trimmed by 0 bases and 6 bases, with 4 bases remaining between them.

The chain joins TRBV6-2 or TRBV6-3 to TRBJ1-1; D call uncertain. This CDR3 has 12 amino acids. Germline assignment: CDR1 MNHEY and CDR2 SVGEGT. V lost 2 bases, J lost 6 bases, and 7 bases lay in between. The CDR3 here is CASSYPYAEAFF. CDR3 in DNA: TGTGCCAGCAGTTACCCCTACGCTGAAGCTTTCTTT.

The J gene is TRBJ1-5, the V gene TRBV7-9; 11 positions agree with TRBD1. Germline trimming cut 5 bases from V and 5 bases from J; bases unmatched to any gene: 8. CDR1 is SEHNR, CDR2 FQNEAQ, per germline (reference sequence). The CDR3 extends over 16 amino acids. The CDR3 region has the DNA TGTGCCAGCAGCCCCGGCTCGGGACAGGGGGATCAGCCCCAGCATTTT. As protein: CASSPGSGQGDQPQHF. Together with reference TRBV7-9 and TRBJ1-5, the CDR3 gives the full variable domain: DTGVSQNPRHKITKRGQNVTFRCDPISEHNRLYWYRQTLGQGPEFLTYFQNEAQLEKSRLLSDRFSAERPKGSFSTLEIQRTEQGDSAMYLCASSPGSGQGDQPQHFGDGTRLSIL.

This chain uses TRBV6-5 with TRBJ2-5; D is perhaps TRBD2 (5 bases). The germline CDR1 and CDR2 sequences are MNHEY and SVGAGI. The CDR3 loop spans 15 amino acids. V lost 7 bases, J lost 3 bases, and 18 bases lay in between. The CDR3 here is CASKLTTNWEETQYF. CDR3 DNA sequence: TGTGCCAGCAAATTAACGACTAACTGGGAAGAGACCCAGTACTTC.

The CDR3 DNA is TGTGCCAGCTCACCGCTCCGGGGGGGGACTAACACTGAAGCTTTCTTT. Its translation is CASSPLRGGTNTEAFF. V is TRBV18 and J is TRBJ1-1, with a tentative D call TRBD1 (5 bases). Trimming left V 3 bases short and J 2 bases short, with 16 bases between. This CDR3 has 16 amino acids. The germline V gene has CDR1 KGHSH and CDR2 LQKENI.

The rearrangement joins TRBV5-5 to TRBJ2-7, with TRBD2 matching 7 bases. CDR1 and CDR2 (germline): SGHKS, YYEKEE (reference sequence). V lost 0 bases and J lost 2; bases outside the gene matches: 5. The CDR3 length is 15 residues. CDR3 region: CASSLVPGGTYEQYF. The CDR3 DNA is TGTGCCAGCAGCTTGGTGCCGGGGGGAACCTACGAGCAGTACTTC.

CDR3 in amino acids: CASSLVLAGTDTQYF. For the CDR3, the DNA is TGTGCCAGCAGCTTAGTGCTAGCGGGGACAGATACGCAGTATTTT. The V gene is TRBV7-9, the J gene TRBJ2-3, with TRBD2 matching over 9 bases. The CDR3 has 15 amino acids. Germline values: CDR1 SEHNR, CDR2 FQNEAQ (reference sequence). V gave up 1 base and J gave up 3 bases; unmatched junction bases: 2.

This chain links TRBV19 with TRBJ1-1, with TRBD1 as a possible D gene (5 bases). V lost 1 base and J 1 base, leaving 16 bases between the germline ends. CDR1 and CDR2 from the germline V gene are LNHDA and SQIVND (reference sequence). This CDR3 contains 17 residues. The CDR3 here is CASSIGSLKTANTEAFF. CDR3 sequence (DNA): TGTGCCAGTAGTATAGGTTCACTAAAGACAGCGAACACTGAAGCTTTCTTT.

This clone has a single count. This sequence joins TRBV7-9 and TRBJ1-1; D is uncertain. CDR1 is SEHNR and CDR2 is FQNEAQ in the germline V gene (reference sequence). The V and J ends lost 4 bases and 6 bases respectively, with 15 bases between them. The CDR3 is made up of 14 amino acids. The CDR3 nucleotides are TGTGCCAGCAGCTCGACTTTGACGGTGGCTGAAGCTTTCTTT. Translating gives CASSSTLTVAEAFF.

The CDR3: CASSQVPGFLYEQYF. In nucleotides, the CDR3 is TGTGCCAGCAGCCAAGTCCCGGGATTCCTCTACGAGCAGTACTTC. This chain uses TRBV14 with TRBJ2-7, with D possibly matching TRBD2 (5 bases). The length of the CDR3 is 15 residues. V was trimmed by 1 base and J by 3 bases, leaving 13 bases between them. Germline assignment: CDR1 SGHDN and CDR2 FVKESK.